The 7 T cell receptor beta chains below all came from one sample that was sequenced in a study of CD8+ T cells in alopecia areata. Treatment described: oral pan-JAK inhibitor, 5-10 mg twice daily. Extraction and reverse transcription of RNA yielded cDNA as the sequencing template. Clones were read by immunoSEQ multiplex PCR, and TCRdb kept only the in-frame ones, dropping some. The table has some 150,000 clones, about 85% seen once; the top ten hold roughly 13%. The starting material was CD8+ T cells sorted from blood, obtained at week 4, from a patient treated with tofacitinib. These receptors all come from a human donor with alopecia areata.

In this sample, this clone turned up once. This sequence joins TRBV29-1 and TRBJ2-7; 9 positions match TRBD1. This CDR3 has 17 amino acids. J lost 2 bases, V lost 3 bases, and 14 bases had no gene match. The germline CDR1 and CDR2 sequences are SQVTM and ANQGSEA. The CDR3 DNA follows: TGCAGCGTTGAGAGCTGGGGGGTCGGGACAGGGCCCTACGAGCAGTACTTC. It yields the protein CSVESWGVGTGPYEQYF.

The chain joins TRBV29-1 to TRBJ1-2; a possible D gene is TRBD1 (6 bases). This CDR3 contains 12 residues. The germline gives CDR1 SQVTM, CDR2 ANQGSEA. Trimming shortened V by 5 bases and J by 4 bases, and 11 bases separated the two germline ends. For the CDR3, the DNA is TGCAGCGTTCCCAGGGGTGGCTATGGCTACACCTTC. Translation: CSVPRGGYGYTF.

The chain carries TRBV19 and TRBJ2-6; D gene unclear. The CDR3 consists of 13 residues. Germline-derived CDR1 and CDR2 are LNHDA and SQIVND (reference sequence). V was clipped by 7 bases and J by 0 bases, with 4 bases between them. In DNA form, the CDR3 reads TGTGCCAGTAAGAACTCTGGGGCCAACGTCCTGACTTTC. Amino acids: CASKNSGANVLTF.

V and J are TRBV5-1 and TRBJ2-4, with D perhaps matching TRBD1 (6 bases). V lost 4 bases to trimming and J lost 0 bases, with 11 bases between them. This CDR3 contains 15 residues. The V gene's germline CDR1 is SGHRS and CDR2 YFSETQ. This CDR3 reads CASSDWTEAKNIQYF. The CDR3 DNA is TGCGCCAGCAGCGACTGGACAGAAGCCAAAAACATTCAGTACTTC.

The chain joins TRBV6-4 to TRBJ2-2; D gene uncertain. The CDR3 has 14 residues. Germline values: CDR1 MRHNA, CDR2 SNTAGT. Deletions cut 3 bases from V and 4 bases from J, with 9 bases between. The CDR3 coding sequence is TGTGCCAGCAGTGAATTAGTTGGCACCGGGGAGCTGTTTTTT. It specifies CASSELVGTGELFF.

The chain links TRBV19 to TRBJ2-2, with no clear D. V lost 3 bases and J lost 2, with 7 bases in between. The CDR3 covers 14 residues. Per germline, CDR1 LNHDA and CDR2 SQIVND (reference sequence). CDR3 bases: TGTGCCAGTAGTATTTGGCGAAACACCGGGGAGCTGTTTTTT. Translating it yields CASSIWRNTGELFF.

This chain joins TRBV5-4 and TRBJ2-7, with D uncertain. Germline V gives CDR1 SGHNT, CDR2 YYREEE (reference sequence). The CDR3 length is 15 residues. V lost 1 base and J lost 2, with 13 bases in between. The CDR3 here is CASSLRPGSTYEQYF. The CDR3 DNA sequence: TGTGCCAGCAGCTTGCGCCCAGGTTCTACCTACGAGCAGTACTTC.